This T cell receptor (beta chain) was recorded in a study of cytotoxic CD8 clonotypes in ibrutinib-treated CLL. Profiling relied on immunoSEQ multiplex PCR, and the TCRdb table lists in-frame clones only, not all of them. Of 270,000 or so clones detected, more than 70% appear once; the ten largest clones hold about 5.3%. The length of the CDR3 is 12 residues. Trimming took off 6 bases at V and 5 bases at J, with 8 bases between the two ends. The germline V gene has CDR1 ENHRY and CDR2 SYGVKD. The chain is built from TRBV10-3 and TRBJ2-1; D not certain. This specimen was PBMCs, taken at disease progression, from a patient treated with ibrutinib. This clonotype originated in a human donor with chronic lymphocytic leukemia. CDR3 nucleotide sequence: TGTGCCATCAGCCGGACGGACAATGAGCAGTTCTTC. It yields the protein CAISRTDNEQFF.